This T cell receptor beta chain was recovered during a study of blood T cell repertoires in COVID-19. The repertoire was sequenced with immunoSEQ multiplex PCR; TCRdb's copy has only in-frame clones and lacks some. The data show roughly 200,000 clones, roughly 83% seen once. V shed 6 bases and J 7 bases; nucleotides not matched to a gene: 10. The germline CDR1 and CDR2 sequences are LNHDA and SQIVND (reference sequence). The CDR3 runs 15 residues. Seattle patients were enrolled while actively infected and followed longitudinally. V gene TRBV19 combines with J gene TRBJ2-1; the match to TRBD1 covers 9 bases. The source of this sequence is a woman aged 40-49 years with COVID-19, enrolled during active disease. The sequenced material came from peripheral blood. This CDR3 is CASRLTGGGLNEQFF. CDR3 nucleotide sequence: TGTGCCAGTAGGCTGACAGGGGGAGGGCTGAATGAGCAGTTCTTC.